This T cell receptor beta chain emerged from a study of T cells after yellow fever vaccination. Notes on the study in general: In post-booster samples, most primary-vaccination clones reappeared (roughly 96% CD4, about 91% CD8).

Germline V lookup: CDR1 SGHKS, CDR2 YYEKEE (reference sequence). This CDR3 region has 15 residues. V was clipped by 5 bases and J by 4 bases; unmatched bases: 8. TCRdb passed the 5' RACE reads through MiXCR, listing each CDR3 protein once. The table lists around 330,000 distinct CDR3 sequences, 3.6% of them singletons. This clonotype was recorded many times. Its antigen is not identified. Material: PBMCs, obtained on the day of the yellow fever booster vaccination. This TCR was sampled from a man younger than 35 who received the YFV17D yellow fever vaccine. This chain connects TRBV5-5 to TRBJ1-4; the match to TRBD1 covers 7 bases. CDR3 in amino acids: CASRPWTGVNEKLFF. The CDR3 DNA is TGTGCCAGCAGACCTTGGACAGGAGTTAATGAAAAACTGTTTTTT.